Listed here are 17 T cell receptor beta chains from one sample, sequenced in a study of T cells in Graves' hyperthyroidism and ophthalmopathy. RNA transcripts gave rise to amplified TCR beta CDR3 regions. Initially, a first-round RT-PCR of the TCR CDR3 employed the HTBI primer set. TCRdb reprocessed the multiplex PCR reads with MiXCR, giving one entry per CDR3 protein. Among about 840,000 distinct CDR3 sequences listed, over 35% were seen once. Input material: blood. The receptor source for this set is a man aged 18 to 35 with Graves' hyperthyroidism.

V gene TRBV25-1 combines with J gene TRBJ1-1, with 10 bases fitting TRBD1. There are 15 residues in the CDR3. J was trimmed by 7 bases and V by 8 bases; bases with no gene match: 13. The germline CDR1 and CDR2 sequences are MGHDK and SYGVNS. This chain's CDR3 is CASVRQGAQRGEAFF. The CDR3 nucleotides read TGTGCCAGCGTCCGACAGGGGGCTCAGCGAGGTGAAGCTTTCTTT.

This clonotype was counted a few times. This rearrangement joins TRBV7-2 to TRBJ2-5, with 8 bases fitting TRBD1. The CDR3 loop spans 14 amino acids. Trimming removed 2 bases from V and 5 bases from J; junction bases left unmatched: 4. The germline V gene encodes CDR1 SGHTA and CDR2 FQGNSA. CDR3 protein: CASSLHPGGETQYF. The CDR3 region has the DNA TGTGCCAGCAGCTTACACCCAGGGGGCGAGACCCAGTACTTC.

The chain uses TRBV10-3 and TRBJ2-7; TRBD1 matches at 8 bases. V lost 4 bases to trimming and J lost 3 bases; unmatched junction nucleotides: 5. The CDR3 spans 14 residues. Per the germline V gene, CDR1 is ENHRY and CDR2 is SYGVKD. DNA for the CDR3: TGTGCCATCAGTGGACCAGGGGGCCACTACGAGCAGTACTTC. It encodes CAISGPGGHYEQYF.

CDR3 in DNA: TGCGCCAGCAGCCAAGATGAACTGACTATGAACACTGAAGCTTTCTTT. Amino acids: CASSQDELTMNTEAFF. The rearrangement uses TRBV4-1 and TRBJ1-1; D remains unclear. The length of the CDR3 is 16 residues. Germline V lookup: CDR1 MGHRA, CDR2 YSYEKL. The V end lost 0 bases, the J end lost 0 bases, and 11 bases lay between the germline ends.

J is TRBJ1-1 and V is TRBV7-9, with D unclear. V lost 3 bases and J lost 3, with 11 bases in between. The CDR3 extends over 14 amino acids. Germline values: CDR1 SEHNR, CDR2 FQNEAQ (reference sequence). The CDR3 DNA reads TGTGCCAGCAGCTTTGAGGGCGGGCACACTGAAGCTTTCTTT. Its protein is CASSFEGGHTEAFF.

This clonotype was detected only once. The CDR3 protein is CASSGTTATYNSPLHF. Here the CDR3 DNA reads TGTGCCAGTTCCGGGACCACAGCAACCTATAATTCACCCCTCCACTTT. The V gene is TRBV25-1, the J gene TRBJ1-6, with a tentative D call TRBD1 (5 bases). Germline V gene data show CDR1 as MGHDK and CDR2 as SYGVNS. V lost 9 bases and J lost 2, with 17 bases in between. The CDR3 has 16 residues.

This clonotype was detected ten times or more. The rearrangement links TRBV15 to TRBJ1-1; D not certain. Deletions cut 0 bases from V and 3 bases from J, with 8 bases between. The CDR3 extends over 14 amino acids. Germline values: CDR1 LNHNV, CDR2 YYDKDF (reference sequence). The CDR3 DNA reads TGTGCCACCAGCAGAGATACTAAAGACACTGAAGCTTTCTTT. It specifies CATSRDTKDTEAFF.

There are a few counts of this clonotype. This CDR3 is CASGQGAASWDEQYF. In nucleotides, the CDR3 is TGTGCCAGTGGACAGGGCGCGGCTAGTTGGGACGAGCAGTACTTC. The chain is built from TRBV12-3 or TRBV12-4 and TRBJ2-7; 8 nucleotides align to TRBD1. This CDR3 is built from 15 residues. Trimming removed 9 bases from V and 5 bases from J; junction bases left unmatched: 15.

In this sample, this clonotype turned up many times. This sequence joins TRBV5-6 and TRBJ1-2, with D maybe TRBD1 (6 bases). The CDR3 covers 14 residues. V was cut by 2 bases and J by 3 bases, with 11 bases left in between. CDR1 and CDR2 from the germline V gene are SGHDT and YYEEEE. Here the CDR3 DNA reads TGTGCCAGCAGCTTAGGGACACCCTACTATGGCTACACCTTC. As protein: CASSLGTPYYGYTF.

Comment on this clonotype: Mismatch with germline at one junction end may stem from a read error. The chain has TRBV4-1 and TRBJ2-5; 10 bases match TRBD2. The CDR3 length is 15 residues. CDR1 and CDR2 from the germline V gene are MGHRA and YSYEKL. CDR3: CASSQPISGGETQYF. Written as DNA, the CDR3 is TGTGCCAGCAGCCAGCCCATTAGCGGGGGGGAGACCCAGTACTTC.

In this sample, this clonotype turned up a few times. CDR3 coding DNA: TGTGCCAGCAGCTTTCGTGGAGTAAGGGATCAGCCCCAGCATTTT. It is translated as CASSFRGVRDQPQHF. The genes are TRBV5-6 and TRBJ1-5, with no clear D. Trimming took 2 bases from V and 5 from J, leaving 14 bases between them. The V gene's germline CDR1 is SGHDT and CDR2 YYEEEE. The CDR3 is 15 residues long.

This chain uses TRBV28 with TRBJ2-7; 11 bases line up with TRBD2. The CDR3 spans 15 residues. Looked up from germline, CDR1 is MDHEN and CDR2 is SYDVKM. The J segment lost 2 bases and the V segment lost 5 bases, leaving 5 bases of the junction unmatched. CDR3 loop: CASSPVAGGPYEQYF. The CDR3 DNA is TGTGCCAGCAGTCCTGTAGCGGGAGGGCCCTACGAGCAGTACTTC.

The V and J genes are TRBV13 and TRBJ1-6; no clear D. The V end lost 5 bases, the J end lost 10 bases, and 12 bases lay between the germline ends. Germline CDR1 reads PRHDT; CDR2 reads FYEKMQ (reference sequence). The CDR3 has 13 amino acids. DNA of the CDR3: TGTGCCAGCAGCCCAGAGGGTGAATCACCCCTCCACTTT. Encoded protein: CASSPEGESPLHF.

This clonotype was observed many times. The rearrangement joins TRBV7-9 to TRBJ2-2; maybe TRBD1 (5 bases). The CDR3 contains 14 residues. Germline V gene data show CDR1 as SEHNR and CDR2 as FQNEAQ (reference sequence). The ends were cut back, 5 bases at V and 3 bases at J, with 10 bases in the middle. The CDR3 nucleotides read TGTGCCAGCAGCCCCAGGGCTGACACCGGGGAGCTGTTTTTT. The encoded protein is CASSPRADTGELFF.

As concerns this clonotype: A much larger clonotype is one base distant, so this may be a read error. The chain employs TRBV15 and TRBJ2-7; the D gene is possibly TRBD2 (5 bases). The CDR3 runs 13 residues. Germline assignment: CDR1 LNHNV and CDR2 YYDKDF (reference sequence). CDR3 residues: CATSRDNDYEQHF. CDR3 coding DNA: TGTGCCACCAGCAGAGATAATGACTACGAGCAGCACTTC. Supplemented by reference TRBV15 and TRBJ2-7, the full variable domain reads DAMVIQNPRYQVTQFGKPVTLSCSQTLNHNVMYWYQQKSSQAPKLLFHYYDKDFNNEADTPDNFQSRRPNTSFCFLDIRSPGLGDTAMYLCATSRDNDYEQHFGPGTRLTVT.

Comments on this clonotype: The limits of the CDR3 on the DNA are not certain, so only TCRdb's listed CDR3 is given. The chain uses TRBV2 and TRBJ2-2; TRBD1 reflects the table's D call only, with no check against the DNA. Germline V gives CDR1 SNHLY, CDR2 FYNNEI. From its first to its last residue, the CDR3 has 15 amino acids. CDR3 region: CASSVGQGNTGELLF.

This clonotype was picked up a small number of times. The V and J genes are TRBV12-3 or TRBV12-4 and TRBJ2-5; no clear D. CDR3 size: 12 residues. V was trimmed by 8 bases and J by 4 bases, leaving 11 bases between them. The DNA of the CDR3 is TGTGCCAGCCTAAAGATAGGAGAGACCCAGTACTTC. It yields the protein CASLKIGETQYF.